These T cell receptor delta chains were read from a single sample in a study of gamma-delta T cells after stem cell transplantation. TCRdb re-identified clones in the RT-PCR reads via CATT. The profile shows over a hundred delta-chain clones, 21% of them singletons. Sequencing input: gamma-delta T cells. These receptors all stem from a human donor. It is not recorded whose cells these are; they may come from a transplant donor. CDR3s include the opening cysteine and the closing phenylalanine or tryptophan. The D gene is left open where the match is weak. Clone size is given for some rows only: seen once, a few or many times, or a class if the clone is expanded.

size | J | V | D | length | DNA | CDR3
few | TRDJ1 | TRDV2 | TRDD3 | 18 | TGTGCCTGTGACACCGGTAGGGTACTGGGGGCCCCCACCGATAAACTCATCTTT | CACDTGRVLGAPTDKLIF
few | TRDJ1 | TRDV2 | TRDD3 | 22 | TGTGCCTGTGACACTCTCCCCACACCAAGTACTGGGGTACCACTGTACACCGATAAACTCATCTTT | CACDTLPTPSTGVPLYTDKLIF
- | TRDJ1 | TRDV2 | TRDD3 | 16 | TGTGCCTGTGAATCTTTACTGGGGGATAACACCGATAAACTCATCTTT | CACESLLGDNTDKLIF
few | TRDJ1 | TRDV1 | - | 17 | TGTGCTCTTGGGGTGCCCCCACACGCGGGGCACACCGATAAACTCATCTTT | CALGVPPHAGHTDKLIF
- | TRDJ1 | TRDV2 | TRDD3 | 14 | TGTGCCTGTGACTCACTGGGGGATCGGGATAAACTCATCTTT | CACDSLGDRDKLIF
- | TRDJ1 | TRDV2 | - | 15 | TGTGCCTGTGACCCGATAGCCAGGGGGACCGATAAACTCATCTTT | CACDPIARGTDKLIF
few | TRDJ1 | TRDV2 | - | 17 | TGTGCCTGTGACGCCCTTACCCAAAAGGACAATCCAGATAAACTCATCTTT | CACDALTQKDNPDKLIF
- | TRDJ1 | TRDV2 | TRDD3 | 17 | TGTGCCTGTGACTCCCTACTGGGGGATACCGAAACCGATAAACTCATCTTT | CACDSLLGDTETDKLIF
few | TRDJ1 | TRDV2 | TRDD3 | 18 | TGTGCCTGTGACTCCTGGGAAACTGGGGGACACGACACCGATAAACTCATCTTT | CACDSWETGGHDTDKLIF
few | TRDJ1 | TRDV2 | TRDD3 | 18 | TGTGCCTGTGACACCGTTTTACTGGGGGATACGCCCCCCGATAAACTCATCTTT | CACDTVLLGDTPPDKLIF
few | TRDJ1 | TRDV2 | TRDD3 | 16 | TGTGCCTGTGACGGAATGGGGGATGAGTACACCGATAAACTCATCTTT | CACDGMGDEYTDKLIF
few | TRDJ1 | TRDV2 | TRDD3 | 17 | TGTGCCTGTGACACGCTACTGGGGGATACGCGTACCGATAAACTCATCTTT | CACDTLLGDTRTDKLIF
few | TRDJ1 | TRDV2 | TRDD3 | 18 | TGTGCCTGTGTGTCGCTGGGGGATACAGAGGACGGGACCGATAAACTCATCTTT | CACVSLGDTEDGTDKLIF
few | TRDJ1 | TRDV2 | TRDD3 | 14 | TGTGCCTGTGAGTCGCTGGGGGACACCGATAAACTCATCTTT | CACESLGDTDKLIF
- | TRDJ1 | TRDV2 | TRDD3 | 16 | TGTGCCTGTGACACACTGGGGGATACGTCCACCGATAAACTCATCTTT | CACDTLGDTSTDKLIF
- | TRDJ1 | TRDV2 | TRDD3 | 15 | TGTGCCTGTGACACCGTCGGGGGATCGACCGATAAACTCATCTTT | CACDTVGGSTDKLIF
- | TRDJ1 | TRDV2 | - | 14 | TGTGCCTGTGACCCCCTCATGTACACCGATAAACTCATCTTT | CACDPLMYTDKLIF
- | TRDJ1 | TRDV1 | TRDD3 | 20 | TGTGCTCTTGGGGAACTCCGGGGGATACTTGGGATTAAGGGACCCGATAAACTCATCTTT | CALGELRGILGIKGPDKLIF
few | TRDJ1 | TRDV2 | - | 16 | TGTGCCTGTGACACCGTCGAAGTGGAGGGACCTCGTAAACTCATCTTT | CACDTVEVEGPRKLIF
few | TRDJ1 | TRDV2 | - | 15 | TGTGCCTGTGACACCGGGTTATTGATGGACGATAAACTCATCTTT | CACDTGLLMDDKLIF
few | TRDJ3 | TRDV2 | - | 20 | TGTGCCTGTGACACCGCGAGTCTGGGGATGAGCTCCTGGGACACCCGACAGATGTTTTTC | CACDTASLGMSSWDTRQMFF
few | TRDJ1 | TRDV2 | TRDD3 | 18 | TGTGCCTGTGACACCGTCGGTACTGGGGGATACGCCACCGATAAACTCATCTTT | CACDTVGTGGYATDKLIF
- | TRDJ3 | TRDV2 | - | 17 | TGTGCCTGTGACACCGGGATAAGCTCCTGGGACACCCGACAGATGTTTTTC | CACDTGISSWDTRQMFF
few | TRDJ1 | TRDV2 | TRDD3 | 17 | TGTGCCTGTGACCTTCTACTGGGGGATCGTACAACCGATAAACTCATCTTT | CACDLLLGDRTTDKLIF
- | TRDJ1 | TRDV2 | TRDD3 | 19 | TGTGCCTGTGACCCTCTTCTTCCTACTGGGGGATACGCGTTCGATAAACTCACCTTT | CACDPLLPTGGYAFDKLTF
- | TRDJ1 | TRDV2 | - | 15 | TGTGCCTGTGACACCTTGGGACATAACACCGATAAACTCATCTTT | CACDTLGHNTDKLIF
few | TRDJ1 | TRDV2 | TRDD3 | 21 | TGTGCCTGTGACACTCTCCTACTTGCTGAACTGGGGGATACCCTTACCGATAAACTCATCTTT | CACDTLLLAELGDTLTDKLIF
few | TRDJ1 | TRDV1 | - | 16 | TGTGCTCTTGGGGGCCCCAAACTGGAGGTTTTCGATAAACTCATCTTT | CALGGPKLEVFDKLIF
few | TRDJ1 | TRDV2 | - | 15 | TGTGCCTGTGATCCAATGGTTGGAGGCACCGATAAACTCATCTTT | CACDPMVGGTDKLIF
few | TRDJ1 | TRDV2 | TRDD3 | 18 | TGTGCCTGTGACCCCCTCCAGGCTGTACTGGGGGATACCGGTAAACTCATCTTT | CACDPLQAVLGDTGKLIF
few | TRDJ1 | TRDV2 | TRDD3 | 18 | TGTGCCTGTGACACCGGCCTACGTGGCGTACTGGGGGATACAAGACTCATCTTT | CACDTGLRGVLGDTRLIF
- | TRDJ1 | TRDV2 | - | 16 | TGTGCCTGTGCGAGGGGGACCCACCTGTACACCGATAAACTCATCTTT | CACARGTHLYTDKLIF
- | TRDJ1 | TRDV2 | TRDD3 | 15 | TGTGCCTGTGACTCCCTACTGGGGGCCTCCGATAAACTCATCTTT | CACDSLLGASDKLIF
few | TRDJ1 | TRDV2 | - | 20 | TGTGCCTGTGACCTAATTCCCCACCGGGGGGTCAATGAGTACACCGATAAACTCATCTTT | CACDLIPHRGVNEYTDKLIF
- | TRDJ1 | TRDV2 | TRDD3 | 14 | TGTGCCTGTGACACCTGGGGGATACCGGGTAAACTCATCTTT | CACDTWGIPGKLIF
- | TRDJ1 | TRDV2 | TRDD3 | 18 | TGTGCCTGTGAGGCACTGGGGGATTCGACGAGGTACACCGATAAACTCATCTTT | CACEALGDSTRYTDKLIF